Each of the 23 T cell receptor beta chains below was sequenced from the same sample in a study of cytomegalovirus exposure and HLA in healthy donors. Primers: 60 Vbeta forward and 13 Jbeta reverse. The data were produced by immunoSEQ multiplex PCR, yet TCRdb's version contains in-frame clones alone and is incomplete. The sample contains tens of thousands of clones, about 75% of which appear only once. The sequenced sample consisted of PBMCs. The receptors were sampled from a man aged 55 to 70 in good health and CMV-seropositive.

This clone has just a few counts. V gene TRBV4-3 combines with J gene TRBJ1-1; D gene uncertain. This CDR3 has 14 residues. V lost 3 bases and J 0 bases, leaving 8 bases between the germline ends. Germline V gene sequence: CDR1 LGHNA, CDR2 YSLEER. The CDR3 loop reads CASSQEYLNTEAFF. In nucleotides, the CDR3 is TGCGCCAGCAGCCAGGAGTACCTGAACACTGAAGCTTTCTTT.

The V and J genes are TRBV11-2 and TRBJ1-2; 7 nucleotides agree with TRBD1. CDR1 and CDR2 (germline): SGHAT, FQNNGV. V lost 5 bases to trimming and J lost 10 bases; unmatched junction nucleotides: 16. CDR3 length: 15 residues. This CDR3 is CASSLDLTGTEFYTF. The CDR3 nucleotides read TGTGCCAGCAGCCTCGACCTAACCGGGACAGAGTTCTACACCTTC.

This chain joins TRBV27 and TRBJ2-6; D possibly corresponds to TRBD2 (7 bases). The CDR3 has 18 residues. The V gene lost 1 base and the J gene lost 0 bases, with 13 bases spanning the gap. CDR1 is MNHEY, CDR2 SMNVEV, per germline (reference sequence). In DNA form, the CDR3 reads TGTGCCAGCAGTTTATATGGGGGGGCTAACTCTGGGGCCAACGTCCTGACTTTC. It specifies CASSLYGGANSGANVLTF. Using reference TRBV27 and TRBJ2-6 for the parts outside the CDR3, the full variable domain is EAQVTQNPRYLITVTGKKLTVTCSQNMNHEYMSWYRQDPGLGLRQIYYSMNVEVTDKGDVPEGYKVSRKEKRNFPLILESPSPNQTSLYFCASSLYGGANSGANVLTFGAGSRLTVL.

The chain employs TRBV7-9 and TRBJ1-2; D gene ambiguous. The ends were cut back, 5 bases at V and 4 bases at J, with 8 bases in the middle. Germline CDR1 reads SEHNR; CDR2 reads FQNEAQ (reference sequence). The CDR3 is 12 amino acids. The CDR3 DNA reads TGTGCCAGCAGCCCGTCCCTCTATGGCTACACCTTC. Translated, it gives CASSPSLYGYTF.

CDR3 coding DNA: TGTGCCAGCACCCGAGGCAGAGCGGGGGTCTACAATGAGCAGTTCTTC. Translated, it gives CASTRGRAGVYNEQFF. The gene calls are TRBV28 and TRBJ2-1; 8 nucleotides match TRBD2. V lost 7 bases, J lost 3 bases, and 11 bases stayed unmatched. The germline V gene encodes CDR1 MDHEN and CDR2 SYDVKM. This CDR3 spans 16 amino acids.

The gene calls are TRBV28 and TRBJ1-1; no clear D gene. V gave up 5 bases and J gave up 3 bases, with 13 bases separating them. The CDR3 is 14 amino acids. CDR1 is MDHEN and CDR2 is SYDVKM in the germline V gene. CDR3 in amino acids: CASSPHTRDTEAFF. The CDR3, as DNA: TGTGCCAGCAGTCCCCACACTCGGGACACTGAAGCTTTCTTT.

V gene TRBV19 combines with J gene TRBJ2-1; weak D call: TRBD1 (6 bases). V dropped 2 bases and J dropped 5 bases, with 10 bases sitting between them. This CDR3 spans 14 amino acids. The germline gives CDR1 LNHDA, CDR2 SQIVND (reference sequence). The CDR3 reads CASSIWGLHNEQFF. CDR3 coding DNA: TGTGCCAGTAGTATATGGGGGCTCCACAATGAGCAGTTCTTC.

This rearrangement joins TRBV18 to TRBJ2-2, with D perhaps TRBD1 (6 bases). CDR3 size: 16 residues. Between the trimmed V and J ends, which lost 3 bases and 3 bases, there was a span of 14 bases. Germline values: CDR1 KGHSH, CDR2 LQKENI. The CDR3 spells CASSPDRSRDTGELFF. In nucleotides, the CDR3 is TGTGCCAGCTCACCCGACAGGTCCCGGGACACCGGGGAGCTGTTTTTT.

CDR3 sequence (DNA): TGTGCCTCCCCACCGCACAGGGGCCTGAACACCGGGGAGCTGTTTTTT. As protein: CASPPHRGLNTGELFF. The genes are TRBV30 and TRBJ2-2, with 7 bases lining up with TRBD1. Germline lookup yields CDR1 GTSNPN and CDR2 SVGIG (reference sequence). The CDR3 sequence is 16 residues long. Unmatched junction bases numbered 12, after V lost 7 bases and J lost 1 base.

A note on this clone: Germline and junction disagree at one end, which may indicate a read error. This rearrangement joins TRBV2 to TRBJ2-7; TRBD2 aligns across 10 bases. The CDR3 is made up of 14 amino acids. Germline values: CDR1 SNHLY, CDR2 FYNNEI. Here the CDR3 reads CASSEELAGSSGDF. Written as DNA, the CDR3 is TGTGCCAGCAGTGAAGAACTAGCGGGGTCTTCCGGGGACTTC. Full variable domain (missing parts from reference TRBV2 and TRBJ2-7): EPEVTQTPSHQVTQMGQEVILRCVPISNHLYFYWYRQILGQKVEFLVSFYNNEISEKSEIFDDQFSVERPDGSNFTLKIRSTKLEDSAMYFCASSEELAGSSGDFGPGTRLTVT.

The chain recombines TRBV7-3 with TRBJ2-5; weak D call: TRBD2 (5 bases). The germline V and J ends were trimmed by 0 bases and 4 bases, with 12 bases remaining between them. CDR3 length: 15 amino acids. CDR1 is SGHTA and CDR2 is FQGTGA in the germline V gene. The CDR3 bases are TGTGCCAGCAGCTTAACGGGAGCCACTGGAGAGACCCAGTACTTC. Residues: CASSLTGATGETQYF.

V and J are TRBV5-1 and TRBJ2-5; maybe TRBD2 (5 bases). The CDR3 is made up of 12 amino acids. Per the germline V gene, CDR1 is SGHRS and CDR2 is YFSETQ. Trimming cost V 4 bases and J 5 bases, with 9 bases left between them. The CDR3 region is CASSQKRETQYF. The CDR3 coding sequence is TGCGCCAGCAGCCAAAAGCGGGAGACCCAGTACTTC.

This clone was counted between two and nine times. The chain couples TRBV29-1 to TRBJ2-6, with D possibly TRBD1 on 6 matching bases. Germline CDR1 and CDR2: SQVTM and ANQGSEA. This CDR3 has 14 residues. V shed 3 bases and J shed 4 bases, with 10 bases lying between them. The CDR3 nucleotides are TGCAGCGTTGAGGGGGCCCAAGGGGCCAACGTCCTGACTTTC. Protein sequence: CSVEGAQGANVLTF.

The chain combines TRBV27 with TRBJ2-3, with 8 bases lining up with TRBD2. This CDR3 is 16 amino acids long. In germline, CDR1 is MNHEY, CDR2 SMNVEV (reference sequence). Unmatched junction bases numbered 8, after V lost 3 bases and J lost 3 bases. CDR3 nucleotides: TGTGCCAGCAGTTTCCTCGGACTAGCAGGGACAGATACGCAGTATTTT. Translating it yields CASSFLGLAGTDTQYF.

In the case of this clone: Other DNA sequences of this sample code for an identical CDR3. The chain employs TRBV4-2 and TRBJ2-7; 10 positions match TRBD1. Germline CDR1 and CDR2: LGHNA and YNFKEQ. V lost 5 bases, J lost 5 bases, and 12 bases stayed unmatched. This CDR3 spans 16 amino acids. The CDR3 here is CASSERVGTGAHEQYF. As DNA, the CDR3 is TGTGCCAGCAGCGAAAGGGTAGGGACAGGGGCGCACGAGCAGTACTTC.

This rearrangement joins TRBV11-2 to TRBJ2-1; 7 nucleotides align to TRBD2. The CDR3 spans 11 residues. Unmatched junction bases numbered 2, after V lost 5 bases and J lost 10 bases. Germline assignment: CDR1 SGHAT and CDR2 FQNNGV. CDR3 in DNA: TGTGCCAGCAGCCGGGGGGTGGAGCAGTTCTTC. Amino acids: CASSRGVEQFF.

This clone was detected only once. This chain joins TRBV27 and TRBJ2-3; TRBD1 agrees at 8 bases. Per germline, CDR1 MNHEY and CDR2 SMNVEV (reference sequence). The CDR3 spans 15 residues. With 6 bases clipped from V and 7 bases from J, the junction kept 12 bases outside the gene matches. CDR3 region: CASSRTGYRLNTQYF. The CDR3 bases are TGTGCCAGCAGCCGGACAGGGTACCGACTGAATACGCAGTATTTT.

CDR3 in amino acids: CASSVEDRLNEKLFF. CDR3 DNA: TGTGCCAGCAGCGTAGAAGACAGGTTGAATGAAAAACTGTTTTTT. The rearrangement uses TRBV9 and TRBJ1-4; TRBD1 might be the D (6 bases). Germline CDR1 is SGDLS and CDR2 is YYNGEE. Trimming shortened V by 0 bases and J by 5 bases, and 11 bases separated the two germline ends. The CDR3 is 15 amino acids.

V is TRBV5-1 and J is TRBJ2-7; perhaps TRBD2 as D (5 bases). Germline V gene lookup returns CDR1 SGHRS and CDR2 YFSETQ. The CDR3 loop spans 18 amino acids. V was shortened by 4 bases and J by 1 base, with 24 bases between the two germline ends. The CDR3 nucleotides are TGCGCCAGCAGCCTCCCCAATTACCCCGGACTTCGGTCCTACGAGCAGTACTTC. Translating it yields CASSLPNYPGLRSYEQYF.

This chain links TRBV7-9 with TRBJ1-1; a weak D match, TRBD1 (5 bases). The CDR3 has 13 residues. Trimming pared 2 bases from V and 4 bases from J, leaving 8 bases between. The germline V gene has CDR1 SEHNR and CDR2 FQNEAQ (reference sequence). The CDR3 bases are TGTGCCAGCAGCTTACAGGGCGGCACTGAAGCTTTCTTT. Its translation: CASSLQGGTEAFF.

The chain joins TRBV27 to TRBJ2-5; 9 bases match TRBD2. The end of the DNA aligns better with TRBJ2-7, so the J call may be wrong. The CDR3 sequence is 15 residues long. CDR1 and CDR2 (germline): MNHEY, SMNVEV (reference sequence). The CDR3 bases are TGTGCCAGCAGTTTATCGGCTAGCGGGAACTACGAGCAGTACTTC. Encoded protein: CASSLSASGNYEQYF.

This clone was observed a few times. The CDR3 region is CASRPRGGAGETQYF. CDR3 DNA sequence: TGCGCCAGCAGGCCGAGGGGAGGGGCAGGGGAGACCCAGTACTTC. V is TRBV5-1 and J is TRBJ2-5; TRBD2 matches 7 bases. Per germline, CDR1 SGHRS and CDR2 YFSETQ. This CDR3 region has 15 residues. The J segment lost 5 bases and the V segment lost 5 bases, leaving 12 bases of the junction unmatched.

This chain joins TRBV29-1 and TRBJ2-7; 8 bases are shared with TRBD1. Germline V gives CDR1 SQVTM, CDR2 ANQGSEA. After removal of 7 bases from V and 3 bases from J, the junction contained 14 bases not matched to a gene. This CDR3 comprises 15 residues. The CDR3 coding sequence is TGCAGCGCCTATAACCCGGGACAGGAGCGCTACGAGCAGTACTTC. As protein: CSAYNPGQERYEQYF.